This T cell receptor beta chain emerged from a study of blood T cell repertoires in COVID-19. Study as a whole: The origin of the acute and convalescent COVID-19 samples was the United States, Italy and Spain.

In this sample, this clone turned up a few times. Per the original methods: Counts of nucleated cells, estimated from reference gene primer amplification, were obtained. The method was immunoSEQ multiplex PCR; TCRdb's version includes in-frame clones alone and lacks a portion of them. V and J calls and clone size come straight from that table; D and trimming were deduced from the DNA. The table lists about 120,000 clones, 70% to 85% of them singletons, with less than 9% in the top ten. Germline CDR1 and CDR2: SEHNR and FQNEAQ (reference sequence). The CDR3 covers 15 residues. V gave up 1 base and J gave up 3 bases, with 12 bases separating them.

The genes are TRBV7-9 and TRBJ1-1; unclear D gene. Sequenced input: peripheral blood. The receptor was isolated from a man between 65 and 80 years old with active or convalescent COVID-19. Written as DNA, the CDR3 is TGTGCCAGCAGCTTAGATCGGGTGCGCCACACTGAAGCTTTCTTT. Its protein is CASSLDRVRHTEAFF. The whole variable domain, remainder taken from reference TRBV7-9 and TRBJ1-1, is DTGVSQNPRHKITKRGQNVTFRCDPISEHNRLYWYRQTLGQGPEFLTYFQNEAQLEKSRLLSDRFSAERPKGSFSTLEIQRTEQGDSAMYLCASSLDRVRHTEAFFGQGTRLTVV.